This TCR beta chain emerged from a study of technical replicates of blood from a handful of donors. Using immunoSEQ multiplex PCR, the repertoire was profiled, and TCRdb retains in-frame clones only, with some absent. The sample records about 80,000 clones, 90% to 95% being singletons. V trimming: 1 base; J trimming: 4 bases; junction bases outside the gene matches: 4. Germline CDR1 SGHAT, CDR2 FQNNGV. The CDR3 runs to 15 residues. This clonotype originated in a human donor in good health. The chain joins TRBV11-2 to TRBJ1-5, with TRBD1 matching over 7 bases. Sequences were obtained from T cells isolated from PBMCs. CDR3 loop: CASSLAGTVNQPQHF. In DNA, the CDR3 is TGTGCCAGCAGCTTAGCCGGGACAGTAAATCAGCCCCAGCATTTT.